The present T cell receptor (beta chain) was sequenced within a study of breast tumors, draining lymph nodes, adjacent tissues. Overall study findings and caveats: Tumor TCR diversity was below lymph nodes but above nontumor tissue. Tumor and nontumor repertoires were significantly more similar in luminal-like than in basal-like breast cancer. Most tumor T cells seemingly derive from lymph node, then expand in tumor.

Concerning this clonotype itself: What it binds is unknown.

Axillary draining lymph nodes of breast cancer patients supplied the node samples. TCRdb fed the multiplex PCR reads into MiXCR, producing one record per CDR3 protein. The table lists about 270,000 distinct CDR3 sequences, roughly 30% of them singletons, with around 1.1% in the top ten. The V gene lost 1 base and the J gene lost 3 bases, with 7 bases spanning the gap. Per germline, CDR1 SGHDT and CDR2 YYEEEE. CDR3 length: 13 residues. This TCR came from a female donor with breast cancer. Some clones in this sample may be carry-over from other donors' samples. This sequence joins TRBV5-6 and TRBJ1-1; D call uncertain. Sequencing input: axillary lymph node tissue. Written as DNA, the CDR3 is TGTGCCAGCAGCTTGACAGCTGACACTGAAGCTTTCTTT. Encoded protein: CASSLTADTEAFF.